The 30 T cell receptor beta chains given below trace back to one sample, sequenced in a study of shared clonotypes between healthy human individuals. In the naive CD8 group, cells lacked CD45RO and were positively selected for CCR7, so terminally differentiated effector memory CD45RA+ cells were left out. Sequencing used immunoSEQ multiplex PCR; TCRdb keeps in-frame clones, though not all of them. The repertoire holds roughly 2.1 million clones, with 85% to 95% as singletons. Material for sequencing was naive CD8+ T cells from PBMCs. These TCRs come from a man between 18 and 35 years old in good health. Some clones in this sample may be carry-over from other donors' samples.

The chain couples TRBV6-5 to TRBJ1-1; D not resolved. Trimming cost V 8 bases and J 3 bases, with 13 bases left between them. The V gene's germline CDR1 is MNHEY and CDR2 SVGAGI. This CDR3 has 13 residues. The CDR3 DNA reads TGTGCCAGCCCCGGGATCCAGGACACTGAAGCTTTCTTT. Residues: CASPGIQDTEAFF.

About this clone itself: Other DNA sequences within the sample encode an identical CDR3. The chain has TRBV7-9 and TRBJ1-4; the D is unclear. This CDR3 contains 15 residues. V was clipped by 1 base and J by 0 bases, with 6 bases between them. Germline-derived CDR1 and CDR2 are SEHNR and FQNEAQ (reference sequence). CDR3 residues: CASSLGTSTNEKLFF. The CDR3 coding sequence is TGTGCCAGCAGCTTAGGTACCTCAACTAATGAAAAACTGTTTTTT.

The V and J genes are TRBV7-9 and TRBJ2-7; tentatively, D is TRBD2 (5 bases). V was clipped by 1 base and J by 5 bases, with 12 bases between them. Germline CDR1 reads SEHNR; CDR2 reads FQNEAQ (reference sequence). CDR3 length: 14 amino acids. The CDR3 region has the DNA TGTGCCAGCAGCTTAGAGACTACCTGGAACGAGCAGTACTTC. It encodes CASSLETTWNEQYF.

The chain carries TRBV9 and TRBJ2-2; 13 nucleotides agree with TRBD2. The CDR3 length is 20 residues. Per germline, CDR1 SGDLS and CDR2 YYNGEE. V shed 4 bases and J 6 bases; nucleotides not matched to a gene: 18. The CDR3: CASSLRAGLAGSGSAGELFF. The CDR3 coding sequence is TGTGCCAGCAGCCTACGTGCGGGACTAGCGGGATCCGGTTCGGCCGGGGAGCTGTTTTTT.

This chain joins TRBV4-1 and TRBJ2-5, with 8 nucleotides matching TRBD2. This CDR3 has 15 residues. Germline V gene lookup returns CDR1 MGHRA and CDR2 YSYEKL. Trimming took 1 base from V and 5 from J; bases not matched to a gene: 6. The CDR3 here is CASSQAGGRRETQYF. DNA of the CDR3: TGCGCCAGCAGCCAAGCGGGCGGGAGGAGGGAGACCCAGTACTTC.

The V call is TRBV29-1, the J call TRBJ2-1; 10 nucleotides line up with TRBD2. Germline V CDR1 and CDR2: SQVTM, ANQGSEA. The CDR3 extends over 16 amino acids. The junction had 5 bases not matched to a gene; V was cut back by 3 bases and J by 0 bases. The chain's CDR3 is CSVDGAGGRSYNEQFF. The CDR3, as DNA: TGCAGCGTTGATGGAGCGGGAGGGCGCTCCTACAATGAGCAGTTCTTC.

The genes are TRBV29-1 and TRBJ1-2; D is unclear. This CDR3 comprises 11 residues. Looked up from germline, CDR1 is SQVTM and CDR2 is ANQGSEA. CDR3 in DNA: TGCAGATCGGACCTAAACTATGGCTACACCTTC. Its translation is CRSDLNYGYTF.

Details on this clone: The sample contains more than one DNA sequence encoding this CDR3. This chain links TRBV28 with TRBJ2-6; unclear D gene. Germline assignment: CDR1 MDHEN and CDR2 SYDVKM. V was trimmed by 1 base and J by 0 bases, leaving 4 bases between them. The CDR3 is made up of 15 amino acids. CDR3 region: CASSLFSSGANVLTF. In DNA form, the CDR3 reads TGTGCCAGCAGTTTATTCAGCTCTGGGGCCAACGTCCTGACTTTC.

This chain links TRBV27 with TRBJ1-1; the match to TRBD1 covers 9 bases. Germline CDR1 is MNHEY and CDR2 is SMNVEV (reference sequence). This CDR3 comprises 18 residues. Trimming cost V 3 bases and J 4 bases; bases outside gene matches: 15. The CDR3 here is CASSFLYPTGTGTTEAFF. The CDR3 DNA follows: TGTGCCAGCAGTTTCCTGTACCCGACCGGGACAGGGACCACTGAAGCTTTCTTT.

The J gene is TRBJ2-3, the V gene TRBV9; TRBD2 agrees at 11 bases. The CDR3 spans 16 residues. The V gene's germline CDR1 is SGDLS and CDR2 YYNGEE. J gave up 4 bases and V 4 bases, and 8 bases lay outside the gene matches. CDR3 DNA: TGTGCCAGCAGCCCCATACTAGCGGGAGAGTCAGATACGCAGTATTTT. It encodes CASSPILAGESDTQYF.

The chain links TRBV19 to TRBJ1-2; TRBD1 might be the D (5 bases). This CDR3 spans 15 amino acids. Germline V gene sequence: CDR1 LNHDA, CDR2 SQIVND (reference sequence). The CDR3 protein is CASWGSLTTNYGYTF. For the CDR3, the DNA is TGTGCGAGTTGGGGCAGTCTTACGACTAACTATGGCTACACCTTC.

The V call is TRBV27, the J call TRBJ2-7; 15 bases are a match to TRBD2. J gave up 6 bases and V 5 bases, and 2 bases lay outside the gene matches. This CDR3 is 14 amino acids long. CDR1 and CDR2 (germline): MNHEY, SMNVEV (reference sequence). CDR3 sequence reads: CASSGLAGGVEQYF. CDR3 DNA sequence: TGTGCCAGCAGTGGACTAGCGGGAGGGGTCGAGCAGTACTTC.

This clone was seen once. This rearrangement joins TRBV5-8 to TRBJ2-5; D possibly corresponds to TRBD2 (7 bases). Per the germline V gene, CDR1 is SGHTS and CDR2 is YDEGEE. Deletions cut 6 bases from V and 0 bases from J, with 15 bases between. This CDR3 is built from 15 residues. The CDR3 nucleotides read TGTGCCAGCAACCCCAGGGGAGGGTACCAAGAGACCCAGTACTTC. This encodes CASNPRGGYQETQYF.

The genes are TRBV5-1 and TRBJ1-1, with 7 bases that match TRBD1. This CDR3 region has 18 residues. Germline V gene lookup returns CDR1 SGHRS and CDR2 YFSETQ. The V gene end was trimmed by 4 bases and the J gene end by 3 bases; junction bases not matched to a gene: 18. The CDR3 bases are TGCGCCAGCAGCCGGGACAGAACTTCCCCACTGAATGACACTGAAGCTTTCTTT. Encoded protein: CASSRDRTSPLNDTEAFF.

The chain links TRBV11-3 to TRBJ2-5; D gene ambiguous. The J call could be wrong; TRBJ2-7 is a better fit for the DNA end. This CDR3 contains 13 residues. Looked up from germline, CDR1 is SGHNT and CDR2 is YENEEA. The CDR3 spells CASSLRPLYEQYF. In DNA, the CDR3 is TGTGCCAGCAGCTTACGACCTCTCTACGAGCAGTACTTC.

This chain uses TRBV29-1 with TRBJ2-1; D unclear. The CDR3 loop spans 10 amino acids. Per the germline V gene, CDR1 is SQVTM and CDR2 is ANQGSEA. CDR3 sequence: CTVGGLEQFF. The CDR3 nucleotides read TGCACGGTCGGCGGCCTCGAGCAGTTCTTC.

The rearrangement links TRBV7-9 to TRBJ1-1; no clear D. The V gene lost 6 bases and the J gene lost 1 base, with 12 bases spanning the gap. The V gene's germline CDR1 is SEHNR and CDR2 FQNEAQ (reference sequence). The CDR3 loop spans 14 amino acids. For the CDR3, the DNA is TGTGCCAGCAGACCCACTACAGAGAACACTGAAGCTTTCTTT. It is translated as CASRPTTENTEAFF.

Turning to this clone: Other DNA sequences of this sample code for an identical CDR3. This chain links TRBV2 with TRBJ2-3, with TRBD2 matching 11 bases. Trimming took 4 bases from V and 6 from J; bases not matched to a gene: 3. CDR1 and CDR2 from the germline V gene are SNHLY and FYNNEI. CDR3 length: 14 amino acids. CDR3 nucleotide sequence: TGTGCCAGCAGTGGACTAGCGGGGCCCGATACGCAGTATTTT. Amino acids: CASSGLAGPDTQYF.

J is TRBJ2-2 and V is TRBV19, with D unresolved. The length of the CDR3 is 13 residues. V was clipped by 5 bases and J by 6 bases, with 10 bases between them. CDR1 and CDR2 from the germline V gene are LNHDA and SQIVND (reference sequence). The CDR3 nucleotides are TGTGCCAGTAGTTCCCGAGGAGCCGGGGAGCTGTTTTTT. Protein sequence: CASSSRGAGELFF.

The chain carries TRBV2 and TRBJ2-7, with TRBD2 matching 10 bases. The V gene's germline CDR1 is SNHLY and CDR2 FYNNEI. With 0 bases clipped from V and 3 bases from J, the junction kept 2 bases outside the gene matches. This CDR3 has 15 amino acids. The CDR3 reads CASSEARTSGYEQYF. In DNA, the CDR3 is TGTGCCAGCAGTGAAGCACGGACTAGCGGCTACGAGCAGTACTTC.

This clone was picked up one time. The chain combines TRBV7-8 with TRBJ2-7; D may be TRBD2 (5 bases). Deletions cut 1 base from V and 0 bases from J, with 13 bases between. CDR3 length: 16 amino acids. CDR1 and CDR2 from the germline V gene are SGHVS and FQNEAQ. CDR3 loop: CASSLGRQGSSYEQYF. DNA for the CDR3: TGTGCCAGCAGCTTAGGGAGACAAGGGAGCTCCTACGAGCAGTACTTC.

The genes are TRBV4-3 and TRBJ1-1; D remains unclear. Deletions cut 0 bases from V and 3 bases from J, with 5 bases between. This CDR3 has 13 residues. The germline V gene encodes CDR1 LGHNA and CDR2 YSLEER. The CDR3 DNA sequence: TGCGCCAGCAGCCAAGACCAGGACACTGAAGCTTTCTTT. Its protein is CASSQDQDTEAFF.

On this clone itself: The sample carries other DNA sequences with the same CDR3. The CDR3 region has the DNA TGTGCCAGCAGCGTAGGGTCAGGTAGGAACACTGAAGCTTTCTTT. It specifies CASSVGSGRNTEAFF. The V and J genes are TRBV9 and TRBJ1-1; D remains ambiguous. CDR3 length equals 15 residues. Germline V gene data show CDR1 as SGDLS and CDR2 as YYNGEE. V was shortened by 0 bases and J by 1 base, with 10 bases between the two germline ends.

The V call is TRBV9, the J call TRBJ2-7, with 9 bases identical to TRBD2. The CDR3 is 16 residues long. J was trimmed by 1 base and V by 3 bases; bases with no gene match: 8. CDR1 is SGDLS, CDR2 YYNGEE, per germline. The CDR3 nucleotides read TGTGCCAGCAGCGAAGGCGGGAGGGCCCTATCCTACGAGCAGTACTTC. Its translation is CASSEGGRALSYEQYF. Full variable domain (rest looked up from reference TRBV9 and TRBJ2-7): DSGVTQTPKHLITATGQRVTLRCSPRSGDLSVYWYQQSLDQGLQFLIQYYNGEERAKGNILERFSAQQFPDLHSELNLSSLELGDSALYFCASSEGGRALSYEQYFGPGTRLTVT.

V gene TRBV19 combines with J gene TRBJ2-7, with 10 bases fitting TRBD1. This CDR3 contains 17 residues. V dropped 2 bases and J dropped 3; count of bases not matched to a gene: 10. CDR1 and CDR2 (germline): LNHDA, SQIVND (reference sequence). This CDR3 is CASSISLNGDRGYEQYF. CDR3 nucleotides: TGTGCCAGTAGTATATCCCTCAATGGGGACAGGGGCTACGAGCAGTACTTC.

V usage is TRBV6-5 and J usage is TRBJ2-3, with D hard to call. Germline CDR1 MNHEY, CDR2 SVGAGI. The CDR3 length is 14 residues. The germline V and J ends were trimmed by 4 bases and 4 bases, with 12 bases remaining between them. The CDR3 loop reads CASSSGPRPDTQYF. DNA for the CDR3: TGTGCCAGCAGTTCCGGCCCAAGACCAGATACGCAGTATTTT.

The chain combines TRBV28 with TRBJ2-7; D may be TRBD2 (5 bases). Trimming shortened V by 4 bases and J by 1 base, and 20 bases separated the two germline ends. CDR1 and CDR2 (germline): MDHEN, SYDVKM. This CDR3 contains 17 residues. CDR3 protein: CASSYPIPRTPSYEQYF. CDR3 sequence (DNA): TGTGCCAGCAGTTACCCTATTCCCCGGACTCCATCCTACGAGCAGTACTTC.

Here the CDR3 DNA reads TGTGCCAGCTCACCACCGGACAGGGGGAAGACTGAAGCTTTCTTT. This codes for CASSPPDRGKTEAFF. This chain uses TRBV18 with TRBJ1-1; 10 bases fit TRBD1. Trimming at V came to 0 bases and at J to 5 bases, leaving 3 bases not matched to a gene. This CDR3 is built from 15 residues. Germline V gene sequence: CDR1 KGHSH, CDR2 LQKENI.

The V and J genes are TRBV7-6 and TRBJ1-1; 9 bases agree with TRBD1. Germline-derived CDR1 and CDR2 are SGHVS and FNYEAQ. V lost 5 bases to trimming and J lost 0 bases; unmatched junction nucleotides: 10. CDR3 length: 17 amino acids. CDR3 amino acids: CASSREGQGLLNTEAFF. For the CDR3, the DNA is TGTGCCAGCAGCCGTGAGGGACAGGGCCTTTTGAACACTGAAGCTTTCTTT.

The chain is built from TRBV18 and TRBJ1-1; perhaps TRBD1 as D (6 bases). Per the germline V gene, CDR1 is KGHSH and CDR2 is LQKENI. CDR3 length: 17 amino acids. Between the trimmed V and J ends, which lost 0 bases and 3 bases, there was a span of 17 bases. The CDR3 DNA sequence: TGTGCCAGCTCACCACCGGGCAGGGGACCGCATGACACTGAAGCTTTCTTT. Its protein product is CASSPPGRGPHDTEAFF.